This T cell receptor (beta chain) was documented in a study of T-cell memory formation after mild COVID-19. One entry per CDR3 protein, called by TCRdb with MiXCR from the 5' RACE reads. The sample contains approximately 88,000 distinct CDR3 sequences, approximately 25% of which appear only once. Germline V gene data show CDR1 as SGHRS and CDR2 as YFSETQ. The CDR3 is made up of 15 amino acids. V was shortened by 1 base and J by 1 base, with 11 bases between the two germline ends. Whole-study findings and limits: Still unconfirmed is whether the second-wave clones peaking on day 37 recognized SARS-CoV-2.

As to this clonotype: The target antigen is unknown.

The V call is TRBV5-1, the J call TRBJ2-5; D ambiguous. The sample taken for sequencing was PBMCs or a T cell subset sorted from them (not recorded which). The receptor's source is a man younger than 35 who had mild COVID-19 (a few samples of this study predate the infection). Cell type and time point are not known. The CDR3 reads CASSLIMAAQETQYF. Here the CDR3 DNA reads TGCGCCAGCAGCTTGATAATGGCGGCCCAAGAGACCCAGTACTTC.